The next 10 T cell receptor beta chains were all read from a single sample in a study of long-term antiretroviral therapy in people with HIV. The authors ran the immunoSEQ assay, v3.0, at survey level. TCRdb keeps only in-frame clones here, not all; method: immunoSEQ multiplex PCR. Here the sample spans just under 30,000 clones, 70% to 90% being singletons. This specimen consisted of unsorted PBMCs, obtained around 5 years before starting antiretroviral therapy. Receptors originate from a man aged 50 or older with HIV.

The chain has TRBV6-4 and TRBJ2-1; the D gene is possibly TRBD2 (6 bases). This CDR3 region has 14 residues. Deletions cut 3 bases from V and 10 bases from J, with 16 bases between. The V gene's germline CDR1 is MRHNA and CDR2 SNTAGT. Here the CDR3 DNA reads TGTGCCAGCAGTGATTCGTTGGGTGGAGGGGAGCAGTTCTTC. Its protein is CASSDSLGGGEQFF.

Concerning this clone: The junction departs from germline at one end; a sequencing error may be responsible. The rearrangement uses TRBV10-1 and TRBJ1-1; D is ambiguous. The CDR3 sequence is 13 residues long. Germline V gives CDR1 WNHNN, CDR2 SYGVQD (reference sequence). The CDR3 region is CASSQSIDGEAFF. The DNA of the CDR3 is TGCGCCAGCAGTCAGTCAATAGATGGTGAAGCTTTCTTT.

This clone was observed a single time. The V and J genes are TRBV6-1 and TRBJ2-1, with D perhaps assigned TRBD1 or TRBD2 (5 bases each). Germline CDR1 is MNHNS and CDR2 is SASEGT. The CDR3 runs to 16 residues. V was shortened by 3 bases and J by 3 bases, with 15 bases between the two germline ends. The CDR3 protein is CASSDHRDGGYNEQFF. In nucleotides, the CDR3 is TGTGCCAGCAGTGATCACCGGGACGGAGGCTACAATGAGCAGTTCTTC.

In this sample, this clone turned up once. One end of the junction varies from germline; a read error may be responsible. The chain combines TRBV10-3 with TRBJ2-1; D is unresolved. This CDR3 comprises 15 residues. The germline V gene encodes CDR1 ENHRY and CDR2 SYGVKD. CDR3 nucleotides: TGTGCCATCAGTGGTGGACGTCAGTCCTACGATGAGCAGTTCTTC. This sequence encodes CAISGGRQSYDEQFF.

The gene calls are TRBV7-2 and TRBJ2-7, with 8 bases matching TRBD2. This CDR3 spans 15 amino acids. V was pared by 3 bases and J by 3 bases, with 7 bases of the junction left unmatched. Germline values: CDR1 SGHTA, CDR2 FQGNSA. The CDR3 loop is CASSLETGTSYEQYF. In nucleotides, the CDR3 is TGTGCCAGCAGCTTGGAGACCGGGACTAGCTACGAGCAGTACTTC.

This clone was counted a single time. V usage is TRBV7-8 and J usage is TRBJ2-1, with 13 bases aligning to TRBD2. After removal of 5 bases from V and 0 bases from J, the junction contained 4 bases not matched to a gene. Germline CDR1 and CDR2: SGHVS and FQNEAQ. This CDR3 comprises 17 residues. Here the CDR3 reads CASSLRTSGSSYNEQFF. CDR3 bases: TGTGCCAGCAGCCTCCGGACTAGCGGGAGCTCCTACAATGAGCAGTTCTTC.

This clone came up a few times. The rearrangement uses TRBV25-1 and TRBJ2-7; 8 nucleotides match TRBD2. J lost 7 bases, V lost 8 bases, and 10 bases had no gene match. The CDR3 loop spans 13 amino acids. Germline loops: CDR1 MGHDK, CDR2 SYGVNS. The CDR3, as DNA: TGTGCCAGCTCTCCGGGACTAGTGCGGGAGCAGTACTTC. Its protein is CASSPGLVREQYF.

V usage is TRBV7-2 and J usage is TRBJ2-7; possibly TRBD2 for D (5 bases). Germline-derived CDR1 and CDR2 are SGHTA and FQGNSA. This CDR3 contains 13 residues. Trimming removed 5 bases from V and 6 bases from J, with 14 bases in between. DNA for the CDR3: TGTGCCAGCAGCCCGAGTGAGGGCGGCGAGCAGTACTTC. This encodes CASSPSEGGEQYF.

J is TRBJ2-1 and V is TRBV11-3; possibly TRBD1 or TRBD2 for D (5 bases each). Per germline, CDR1 SGHNT and CDR2 YENEEA. The CDR3 totals 13 residues. V was cut by 0 bases and J by 15 bases, with 15 bases left in between. This CDR3 is CASSLDPLGTPFF. The CDR3 DNA reads as TGTGCCAGCAGCTTAGATCCCCTCGGGACCCCGTTCTTC.

The chain is built from TRBV7-6 and TRBJ1-2, with D maybe TRBD1 (6 bases). Trimming left V 4 bases short and J 5 bases short, with 17 bases between. Germline V gene lookup returns CDR1 SGHVS and CDR2 FNYEAQ. There are 15 residues in the CDR3. The CDR3 DNA sequence: TGTGCCAGCAGCTCCCACAGGGTGCCAGAGTATGGCTACACCTTC. Its protein is CASSSHRVPEYGYTF.